Listed below are T cell receptor beta chains from one sample, sequenced in a study of T-cell reconstitution after alpha-beta-depleted transplantation in children. Via MiXCR, TCRdb re-called the PCR reads, giving one row per CDR3 protein. The sample has around 580,000 distinct CDR3 sequences; 23% are singletons. Sample: PBMCs, mostly from graft donor cells, taken 360 days after TCRalphabeta/CD19-depleted stem cell transplant. All receptors come from a boy in the first two years of life who had a stem cell transplant for acute myeloid leukemia, so the T cells may come from the graft donor. Both conserved end residues are part of each CDR3. The D gene is left open where the match is weak. Expanded clones are given a class, and other clones once, few, many or no size at all.

cdr3_nt cdr3_aa v_call clone_size j_call d_call
TGCGCCAGCAGCCAAGATAGGTTACCCTATGGCTACACCTTC CASSQDRLPYGYTF TRBV4-1 NA TRBJ1-2 NA
TGTGCCAGCAGCGGGGATTTCTCTGGGGCCAACGTCCTGACTTTC CASSGDFSGANVLTF TRBV9 NA TRBJ2-6 NA
TGTGCCAGCAGTGATGCGGGCTCTGGAAACACCATATATTTT CASSDAGSGNTIYF TRBV25-1 NA TRBJ1-3 NA
TGTGCCAGCAGCTTAGGACAGGACAATCACTATGGCTACACCTTC CASSLGQDNHYGYTF TRBV7-9 NA TRBJ1-2 NA
TGTGCCAGCAGTGACACCGGGACAGGGTACCATCAGCCCCAGCATTTT CASSDTGTGYHQPQHF TRBV6-1 NA TRBJ1-5 TRBD1
TGTGCCAGCAGCTTTGATACCCTTCCGGGACAGGGGGGCGAGCAGTACTTC CASSFDTLPGQGGEQYF TRBV11-2 few TRBJ2-7 TRBD1
TGTGCCAGCACTTCGGACGGACGCTACAATGAGCAGTTCTTC CASTSDGRYNEQFF TRBV6-5 NA TRBJ2-1 NA
TGTGCCAGCAGCGGGGATCATAGCAATCAGCCCCAGCATTTT CASSGDHSNQPQHF TRBV5-5 many TRBJ1-5 NA
TGTGCCAGCCGCCTGAGGGGAGCCCATGAGCAGTTCTTC CASRLRGAHEQFF TRBV5-6 NA TRBJ2-1 NA
TGTGCCAGTAAACACGTCCGCTCTGGGGCCAACGTCCTGACTTTC CASKHVRSGANVLTF TRBV19 once TRBJ2-6 NA
TGTGCCAGCAGTTTAACGGGGTACACTGAAGCTTTCTTT CASSLTGYTEAFF TRBV12-3/TRBV12-4 many TRBJ1-1 NA
TGTGCCAGCAGGAAAGCTCAGCGGGGGAGAGATACGCAGTATTTT CASRKAQRGRDTQYF TRBV28 NA TRBJ2-3 TRBD2
TGCAGTGCTAGAGCCCGGGACAGCGGGGGCAATTCACCCCTCCACTTT CSARARDSGGNSPLHF TRBV20-1 NA TRBJ1-6 TRBD1
TGCAGTGCTAGAAGTGTCCGGGGTAGGGGCTACACCTTC CSARSVRGRGYTF TRBV20-1 few TRBJ1-2 NA
TGCAGTGCTAGGGGAACCGGGACTAGCGGGGGAGCAAATACGCAGTATTTT CSARGTGTSGGANTQYF TRBV20-1 many TRBJ2-3 TRBD2
TGTGCCAGCAGTAGGGGGACAGGGAGGAACGCCGGGGAGCTGTTTTTT CASSRGTGRNAGELFF TRBV5-5 many TRBJ2-2 TRBD1
TGTGCCAGCAGATACAGCCCCGGGGCAAGCACAGATACGCAGTATTTT CASRYSPGASTDTQYF TRBV12-3/TRBV12-4 many TRBJ2-3 NA
TGCGCCAGCAGCGGGGCCGGGACAGTTGAAGCTTTCTTT CASSGAGTVEAFF TRBV5-1 many TRBJ1-1 TRBD1
TGTGCCAGCAGTGGACGTGCGAACACTGAAGCTTTCTTT CASSGRANTEAFF TRBV6-1 many TRBJ1-1 NA
TGCAGTGCTAGATCCTACGGGGCCCCGGGTGAAAAACTGTTTTTT CSARSYGAPGEKLFF TRBV20-1 few TRBJ1-4 NA
TGTGCCAGCAGCTTAGCTGAGGCGGGGAATACCCTTTACCAAGAGACCCAGTACTTC CASSLAEAGNTLYQETQYF TRBV7-2 few TRBJ2-5 NA
TGTGCCAGCAGTTACTCAACGGACAGGGATGGGACGCAGTATTTT CASSYSTDRDGTQYF TRBV6-5 many TRBJ2-3 TRBD1
TGTGCCACCAGTGCCCTTGCGGCAGGGTACGATGAGCAGTTCTTC CATSALAAGYDEQFF TRBV24-1 NA TRBJ2-1 NA
TGTGCCACCTATCACAACGTCCCTGGTTTGGCAGATACGCAGTATTTT CATYHNVPGLADTQYF TRBV24-1 many TRBJ2-3 NA
TGTGCCAGCAGCCCTGACAGGGGCTATGGCTACACCTTC CASSPDRGYGYTF TRBV12-3/TRBV12-4 many TRBJ1-2 TRBD1
TGTGCCAGCAGCCTAGAAGGGGGAACCCTCCACTTT CASSLEGGTLHF TRBV7-9 NA TRBJ1-6 NA
TGCGCCAGCAGCTTGAGCGGGATATACAATGAGCAGTTCTTC CASSLSGIYNEQFF TRBV5-1 NA TRBJ2-1 TRBD2
TGTGCCAGCAGTGGGGCCGGGGCTAGCACAGATACGCAGTATTTT CASSGAGASTDTQYF TRBV25-1 many TRBJ2-3 NA
TGCGCCAGCAGCCAACCTGGGACAGGCATAGATACGCAGTATTTT CASSQPGTGIDTQYF TRBV4-3 NA TRBJ2-3 TRBD1
TGTGCCACCAGTGATTTGGGGGCTAGCACAGATACGCAGTATTTT CATSDLGASTDTQYF TRBV24-1 few TRBJ2-3 NA
TGCAGTGCTCGACAGGACACTGAAGCTTTCTTT CSARQDTEAFF TRBV20-1 many TRBJ1-1 NA
TGTGCCAGCAGTTTTCGTGGTGGGAAATACGAGCAGTACTTC CASSFRGGKYEQYF TRBV6-2/TRBV6-3 few TRBJ2-7 NA
TGTGCCAGCAGTTACGTCGACACAGATACGCAGTATTTT CASSYVDTDTQYF TRBV27 many TRBJ2-3 NA
TGTGCCAGCAGTCTCCTTCGGACAGGACAAGAGACCCAGTACTTC CASSLLRTGQETQYF TRBV6-2/TRBV6-3 NA TRBJ2-5 TRBD1
TGTGCCAGCTCACCAAGGCACAGGGAGGACACTGAAGCTTTCTTT CASSPRHREDTEAFF TRBV18 NA TRBJ1-1 NA
TGTGCCAGCAGTCTTCGCCGGGACAGGGGGACAGAGACCCAGTACTTC CASSLRRDRGTETQYF TRBV27 NA TRBJ2-5 TRBD1
TGCAGTGCTCCCGGGACAGGAGGCTCACCCCTCCACTTT CSAPGTGGSPLHF TRBV20-1 NA TRBJ1-6 TRBD1
TGCAGCGTTCAGGGGGGGTATTGGGACAATGAGCAGTTCTTC CSVQGGYWDNEQFF TRBV29-1 once TRBJ2-1 NA
TGCAGTGCCAGACTAGCGGGGGCCCCCCAAGAGACCCAGTACTTC CSARLAGAPQETQYF TRBV20-1 few TRBJ2-5 TRBD2
TGCAGCGTTGGACCCTGGTGGAACTCCTACAATGAGCAGTTCTTC CSVGPWWNSYNEQFF TRBV29-1 NA TRBJ2-1 NA
TGTGCCAGCAGTTTAAAGGACCGGGGGGGCCCAGATACGCAGTATTTT CASSLKDRGGPDTQYF TRBV12-3/TRBV12-4 NA TRBJ2-3 TRBD2
TGCGCCAGCAGCCCATATAACGAAGAAATCCAGTTCTTC CASSPYNEEIQFF TRBV5-1 NA TRBJ2-1 NA
TGTGCCAGCAGCTTAGGCATCCCCGAGCAGTACTTC CASSLGIPEQYF TRBV7-2 few TRBJ2-7 NA
TGCAGCGCTGACATCGACCACGACACAGATACGCAGTATTTT CSADIDHDTDTQYF TRBV29-1 many TRBJ2-3 NA
TGTGCCAGCAGCTATCGAACAGGGAGCAATCAGCCCCAGCATTTT CASSYRTGSNQPQHF TRBV7-2 NA TRBJ1-5 NA
TGCGCCAGCAAGGACGGGGGGCCTTCCAACAATGAGCAGTTCTTC CASKDGGPSNNEQFF TRBV5-1 once TRBJ2-1 NA